This T cell receptor beta chain was sequenced for a study of blood T cells in healthy people across ages. A second PCR, run for roughly 7 to 12 cycles, used a sample-barcoded 5' primer plus a J-beta primer mix. Each cDNA molecule was tagged by a template-switch adaptor that had 12 random nucleotides. TCRdb re-called the 5' RACE reads with MiXCR, one entry per CDR3 protein. The sample has about 540,000 distinct CDR3 sequences; 24% are singletons. Between the trimmed V and J ends, which lost 0 bases and 2 bases, there was a span of 12 bases. CDR1 and CDR2 (germline): SGDLS, YYNGEE. This CDR3 contains 15 residues. Samples each yielded at least 6 micrograms of total RNA. Points from the study as a whole: Samples with more naive T cells showed higher observed beta diversity.

This clonotype came up a few times. Its matching antigen is unknown. This same sample was also taken into another study, of T cells of mothers and their children.

The chain carries TRBV9 and TRBJ2-7, with a weak D call TRBD2 (5 bases). The sample was blood. The sequence was obtained from a boy aged 5-17 years in good health. Here the CDR3 reads CASSVEASRTYEQYF. The CDR3, as DNA: TGTGCCAGCAGCGTAGAGGCTAGCCGGACCTACGAGCAGTACTTC.